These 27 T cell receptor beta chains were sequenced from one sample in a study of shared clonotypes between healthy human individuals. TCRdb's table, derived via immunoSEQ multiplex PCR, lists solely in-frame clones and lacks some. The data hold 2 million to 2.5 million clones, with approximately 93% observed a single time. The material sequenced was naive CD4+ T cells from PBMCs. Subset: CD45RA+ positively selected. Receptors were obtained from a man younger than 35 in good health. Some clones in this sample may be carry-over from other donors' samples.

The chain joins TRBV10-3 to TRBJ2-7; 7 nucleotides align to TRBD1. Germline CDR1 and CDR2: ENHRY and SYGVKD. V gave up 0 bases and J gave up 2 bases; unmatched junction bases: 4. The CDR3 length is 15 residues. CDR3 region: CAISESGQPTYEQYF. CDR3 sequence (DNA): TGTGCCATCAGTGAGTCGGGACAGCCTACCTACGAGCAGTACTTC.

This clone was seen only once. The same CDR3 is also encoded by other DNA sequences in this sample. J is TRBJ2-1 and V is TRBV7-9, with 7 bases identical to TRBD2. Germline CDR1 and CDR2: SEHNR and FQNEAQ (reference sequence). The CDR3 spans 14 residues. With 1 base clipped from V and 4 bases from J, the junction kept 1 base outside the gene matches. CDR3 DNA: TGTGCCAGCAGCTTAGTCGGGGGGTACAATGAGCAGTTCTTC. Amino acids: CASSLVGGYNEQFF.

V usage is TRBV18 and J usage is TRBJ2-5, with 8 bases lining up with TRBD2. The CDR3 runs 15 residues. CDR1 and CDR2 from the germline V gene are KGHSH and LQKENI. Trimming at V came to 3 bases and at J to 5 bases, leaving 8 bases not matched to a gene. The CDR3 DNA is TGTGCCAGCTCACCTGGCGTCAGCGGGAGTGAGACCCAGTACTTC. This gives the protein CASSPGVSGSETQYF.

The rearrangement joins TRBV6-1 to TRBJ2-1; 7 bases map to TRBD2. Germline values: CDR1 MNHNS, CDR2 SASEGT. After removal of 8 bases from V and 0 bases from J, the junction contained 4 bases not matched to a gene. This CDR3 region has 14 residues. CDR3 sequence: CASHRGSSYNEQFF. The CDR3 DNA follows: TGTGCCAGCCACCGCGGGAGCTCCTACAATGAGCAGTTCTTC.

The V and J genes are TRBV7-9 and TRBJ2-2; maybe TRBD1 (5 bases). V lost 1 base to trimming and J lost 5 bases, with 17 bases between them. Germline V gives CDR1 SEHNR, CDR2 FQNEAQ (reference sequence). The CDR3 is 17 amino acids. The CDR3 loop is CASSLVRGYLRTGELFF. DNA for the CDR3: TGTGCCAGCAGCTTAGTAAGGGGATACCTCCGGACCGGGGAGCTGTTTTTT.

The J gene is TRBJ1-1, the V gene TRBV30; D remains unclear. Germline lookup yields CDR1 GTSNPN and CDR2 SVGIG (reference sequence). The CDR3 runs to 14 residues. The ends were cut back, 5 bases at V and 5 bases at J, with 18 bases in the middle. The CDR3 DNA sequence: TGTGCCTGGGAGTCGGCAGCTCTCGGGACTGAAGCTTTCTTT. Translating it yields CAWESAALGTEAFF. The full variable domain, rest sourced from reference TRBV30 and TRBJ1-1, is SQTIHQWPATLVQPVGSPLSLECTVEGTSNPNLYWYRQAAGRGLQLLFYSVGIGQISSEVPQNLSASRPQDRQFILSSKKLLLSDSGFYLCAWESAALGTEAFFGQGTRLTVV.

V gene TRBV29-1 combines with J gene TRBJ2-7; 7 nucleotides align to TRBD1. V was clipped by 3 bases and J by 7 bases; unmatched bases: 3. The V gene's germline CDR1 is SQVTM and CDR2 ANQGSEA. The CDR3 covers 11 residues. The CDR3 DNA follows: TGCAGCGTTGAGGAGGACAGGGAGCAGTACTTC. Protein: CSVEEDREQYF.

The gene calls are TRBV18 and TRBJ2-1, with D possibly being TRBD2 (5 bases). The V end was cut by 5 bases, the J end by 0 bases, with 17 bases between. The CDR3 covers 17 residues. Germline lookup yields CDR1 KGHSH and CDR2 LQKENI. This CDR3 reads CASSYSLAQLSYNEQFF. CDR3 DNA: TGTGCCAGCTCATACTCTTTAGCGCAGCTCTCCTACAATGAGCAGTTCTTC.

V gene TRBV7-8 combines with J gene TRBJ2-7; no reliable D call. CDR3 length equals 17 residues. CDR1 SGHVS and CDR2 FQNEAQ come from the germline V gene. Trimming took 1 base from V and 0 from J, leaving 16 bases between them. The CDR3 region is CASSLVLGRSSSYEQYF. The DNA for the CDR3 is TGTGCCAGCAGCTTAGTTTTGGGAAGGTCCAGCTCCTACGAGCAGTACTTC.

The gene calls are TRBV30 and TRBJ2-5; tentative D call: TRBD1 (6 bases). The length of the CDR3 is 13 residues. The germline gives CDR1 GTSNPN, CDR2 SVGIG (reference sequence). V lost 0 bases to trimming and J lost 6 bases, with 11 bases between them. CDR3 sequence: CAWSVDSMKTQYF. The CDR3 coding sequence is TGTGCCTGGAGTGTGGACAGTATGAAGACCCAGTACTTC. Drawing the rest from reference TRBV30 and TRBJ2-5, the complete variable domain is SQTIHQWPATLVQPVGSPLSLECTVEGTSNPNLYWYRQAAGRGLQLLFYSVGIGQISSEVPQNLSASRPQDRQFILSSKKLLLSDSGFYLCAWSVDSMKTQYFGPGTRLLVL.

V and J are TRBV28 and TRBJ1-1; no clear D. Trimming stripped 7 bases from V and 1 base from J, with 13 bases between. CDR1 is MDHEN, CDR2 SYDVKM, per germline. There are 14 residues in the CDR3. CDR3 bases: TGTGCCAGCACCCCCAGGTCGGCGAACACTGAAGCTTTCTTT. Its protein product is CASTPRSANTEAFF.

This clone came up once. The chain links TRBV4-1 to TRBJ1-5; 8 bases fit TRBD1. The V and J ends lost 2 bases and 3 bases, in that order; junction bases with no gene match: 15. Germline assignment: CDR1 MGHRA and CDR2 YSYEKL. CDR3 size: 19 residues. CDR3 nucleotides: TGCGCCAGCAGCCAAAAGGGGGCAGGGGGCGCGGGAGTCAATCAGCCCCAGCATTTT. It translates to CASSQKGAGGAGVNQPQHF.

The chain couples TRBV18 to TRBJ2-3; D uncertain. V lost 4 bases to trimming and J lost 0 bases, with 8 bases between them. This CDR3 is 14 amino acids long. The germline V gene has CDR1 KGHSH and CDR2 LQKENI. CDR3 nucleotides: TGTGCCAGCTCACTAGAAAGTAGCACAGATACGCAGTATTTT. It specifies CASSLESSTDTQYF. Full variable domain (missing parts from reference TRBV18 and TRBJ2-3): NAGVMQNPRHLVRRRGQEARLRCSPMKGHSHVYWYRQLPEEGLKFMVYLQKENIIDESGMPKERFSAEFPKEGPSILRIQQVVRGDSAAYFCASSLESSTDTQYFGPGTRLTVL.

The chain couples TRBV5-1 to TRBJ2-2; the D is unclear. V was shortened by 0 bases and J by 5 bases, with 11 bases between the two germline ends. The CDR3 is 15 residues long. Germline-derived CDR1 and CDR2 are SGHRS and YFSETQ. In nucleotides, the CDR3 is TGCGCCAGCAGCTTGGTTCTGGGTAGGACCGGGGAGCTGTTTTTT. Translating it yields CASSLVLGRTGELFF.

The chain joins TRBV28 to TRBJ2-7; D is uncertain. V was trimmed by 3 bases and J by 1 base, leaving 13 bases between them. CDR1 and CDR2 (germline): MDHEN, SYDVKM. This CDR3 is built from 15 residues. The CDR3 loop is CASSFSWQKSYEQYF. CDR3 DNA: TGTGCCAGCAGTTTTAGCTGGCAAAAGTCCTACGAGCAGTACTTC.

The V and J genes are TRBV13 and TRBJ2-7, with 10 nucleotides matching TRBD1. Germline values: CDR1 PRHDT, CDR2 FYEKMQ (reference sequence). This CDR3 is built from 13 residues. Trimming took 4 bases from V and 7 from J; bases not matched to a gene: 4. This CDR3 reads CASSSWDRGEQYF. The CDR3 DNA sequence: TGTGCCAGCAGCTCATGGGACAGGGGAGAGCAGTACTTC.

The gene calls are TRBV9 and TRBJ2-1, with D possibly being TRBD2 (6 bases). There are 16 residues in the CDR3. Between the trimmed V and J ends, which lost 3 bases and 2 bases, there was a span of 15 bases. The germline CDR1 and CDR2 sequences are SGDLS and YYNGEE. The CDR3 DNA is TGTGCCAGCAGCGGGGGGAGCGGGCCTACCTACAATGAGCAGTTCTTC. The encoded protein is CASSGGSGPTYNEQFF.

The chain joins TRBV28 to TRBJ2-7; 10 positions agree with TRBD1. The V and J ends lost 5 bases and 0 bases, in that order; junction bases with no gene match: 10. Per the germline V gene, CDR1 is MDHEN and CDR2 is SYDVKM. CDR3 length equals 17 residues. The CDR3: CASSEGDRGPISYEQYF. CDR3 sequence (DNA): TGTGCCAGCAGTGAGGGGGACAGGGGACCTATCTCCTACGAGCAGTACTTC.

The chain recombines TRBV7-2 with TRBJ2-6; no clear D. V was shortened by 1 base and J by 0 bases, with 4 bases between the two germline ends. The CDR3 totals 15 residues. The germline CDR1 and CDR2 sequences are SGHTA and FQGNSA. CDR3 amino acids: CASSLGISGANVLTF. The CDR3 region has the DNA TGTGCCAGCAGCTTAGGAATCTCTGGGGCCAACGTCCTGACTTTC. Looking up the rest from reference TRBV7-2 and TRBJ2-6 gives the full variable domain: GAGVSQSPSNKVTEKGKDVELRCDPISGHTALYWYRQSLGQGLEFLIYFQGNSAPDKSGLPSDRFSAERTGGSVSTLTIQRTQQEDSAVYLCASSLGISGANVLTFGAGSRLTVL.

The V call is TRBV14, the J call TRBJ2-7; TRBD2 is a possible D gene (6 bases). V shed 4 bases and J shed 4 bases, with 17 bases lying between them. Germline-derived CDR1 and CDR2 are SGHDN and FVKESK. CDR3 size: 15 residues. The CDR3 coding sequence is TGTGCCAGCAGCCTTGGGACTTTACTTTTTTACGAGCAGTACTTC. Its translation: CASSLGTLLFYEQYF.

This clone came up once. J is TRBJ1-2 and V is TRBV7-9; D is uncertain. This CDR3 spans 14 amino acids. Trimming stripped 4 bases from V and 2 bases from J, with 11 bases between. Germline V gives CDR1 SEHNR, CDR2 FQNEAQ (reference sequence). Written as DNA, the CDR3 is TGTGCCAGCAGCTCAAGGACGGAAAACTATGGCTACACCTTC. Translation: CASSSRTENYGYTF.

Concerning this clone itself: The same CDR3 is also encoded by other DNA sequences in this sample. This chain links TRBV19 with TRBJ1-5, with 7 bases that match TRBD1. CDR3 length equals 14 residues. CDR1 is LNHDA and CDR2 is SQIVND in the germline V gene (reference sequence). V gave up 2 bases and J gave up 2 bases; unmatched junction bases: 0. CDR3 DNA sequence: TGTGCCAGTAGTATAACAGGGGGCAATCAGCCCCAGCATTTT. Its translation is CASSITGGNQPQHF. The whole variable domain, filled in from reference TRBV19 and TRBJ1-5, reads DGGITQSPKYLFRKEGQNVTLSCEQNLNHDAMYWYRQDPGQGLRLIYYSQIVNDFQKGDIAEGYSVSREKKESFPLTVTSAQKNPTAFYLCASSITGGNQPQHFGDGTRLSIL.

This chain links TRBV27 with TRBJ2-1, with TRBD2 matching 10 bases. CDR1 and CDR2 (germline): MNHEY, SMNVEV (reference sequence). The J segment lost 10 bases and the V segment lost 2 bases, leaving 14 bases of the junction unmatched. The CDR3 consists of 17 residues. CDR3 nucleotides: TGTGCCAGCAGTTTACAGGCGGGACTAGCGTATAGGGGAGAGCAGTTCTTC. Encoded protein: CASSLQAGLAYRGEQFF.

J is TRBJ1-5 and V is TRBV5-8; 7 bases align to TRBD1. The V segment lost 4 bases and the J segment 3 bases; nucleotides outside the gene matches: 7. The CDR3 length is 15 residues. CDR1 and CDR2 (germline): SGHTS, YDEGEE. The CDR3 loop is CASSDRQGPNQPQHF. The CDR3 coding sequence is TGTGCCAGCAGCGATCGACAGGGTCCCAATCAGCCCCAGCATTTT.

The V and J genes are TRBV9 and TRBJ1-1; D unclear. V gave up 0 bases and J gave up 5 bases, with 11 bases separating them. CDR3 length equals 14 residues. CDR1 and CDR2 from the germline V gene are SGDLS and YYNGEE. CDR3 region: CASSVETHGTEAFF. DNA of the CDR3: TGTGCCAGCAGCGTAGAGACACATGGGACTGAAGCTTTCTTT. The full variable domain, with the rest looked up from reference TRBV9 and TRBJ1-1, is DSGVTQTPKHLITATGQRVTLRCSPRSGDLSVYWYQQSLDQGLQFLIQYYNGEERAKGNILERFSAQQFPDLHSELNLSSLELGDSALYFCASSVETHGTEAFFGQGTRLTVV.

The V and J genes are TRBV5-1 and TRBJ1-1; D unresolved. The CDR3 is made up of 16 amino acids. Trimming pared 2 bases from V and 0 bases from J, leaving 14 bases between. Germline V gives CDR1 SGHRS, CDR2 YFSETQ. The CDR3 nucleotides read TGCGCCAGCAGCTTAGGCCCCCAGGCCATGAACACTGAAGCTTTCTTT. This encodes CASSLGPQAMNTEAFF. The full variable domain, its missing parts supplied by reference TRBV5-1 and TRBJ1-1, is KAGVTQTPRYLIKTRGQQVTLSCSPISGHRSVSWYQQTPGQGLQFLFEYFSETQRNKGNFPGRFSGRQFSNSRSEMNVSTLELGDSALYLCASSLGPQAMNTEAFFGQGTRLTVV.

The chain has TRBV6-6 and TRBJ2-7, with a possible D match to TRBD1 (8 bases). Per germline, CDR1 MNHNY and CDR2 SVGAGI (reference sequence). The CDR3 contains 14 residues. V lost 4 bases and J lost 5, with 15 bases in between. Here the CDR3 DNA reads TGTGCCAGCAGTTGGGGGGGACAGGTCAACGAGCAGTACTTC. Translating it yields CASSWGGQVNEQYF.